This TCR beta chain is from a study of molecular identifiers for immune sequencing clone quantification. For the study at large: In replicates, the authors split RNA from roughly 20,000 or 100,000 naive CD8 cells five ways and sequenced four. Study findings and constraints: Clonotypes topping 20 RNA copies carried over 97% of effector molecules but under 1% of naive ones. Spiked Jurkat TCR RNA equivalent to one cell reportedly surfaced among about a million naive cells.

The CDR3 length is 16 residues. Germline V gene data show CDR1 as SGHVS and CDR2 as FQNEAQ. Deletions cut 8 bases from V and 0 bases from J, with 17 bases between. When naive CD8 T cells were sorted, they were gated as CD8+CD4-CCR7+CD45RA+. Comment on this clonotype: Its antigen is not identified.

MiXCR was run by TCRdb on the PCR reads, yielding one entry per CDR3 protein. This sample has around 460,000 distinct CDR3 sequences, with 20% to 25% found just once. Sequences were obtained from naive CD8+ T cells from blood, with Jurkat cell RNA spiked in. Subset given: FACS-sorted CD8+CD4-CCR7+CD45RA+ naive T cells. This sequence originates from a human donor in good health. Some libraries in this study had Jurkat cell RNA spiked in. The gene calls are TRBV7-8 and TRBJ2-1; TRBD1 or TRBD2 may be the D gene (5 bases each). The CDR3 spells CASVPTRGSSYNEQFF. CDR3 bases: TGTGCCAGCGTCCCTACTCGGGGCAGCTCCTACAATGAGCAGTTCTTC.